The 29 T cell receptor beta chains presented below share a single source sample, sequenced in a study of blood T cell repertoires in COVID-19. Profiled with immunoSEQ multiplex PCR; TCRdb holds only in-frame clones, not every one. The sample holds fewer than 120,000 clones; roughly 79% are singletons and the top ten take more than 15%. Material: peripheral blood. These receptors came from a woman of 80 years or more with active or convalescent COVID-19.

This clone has only a few counts. V is TRBV6-5 and J is TRBJ1-5; 9 bases align to TRBD1. Trimming at V came to 6 bases and at J to 4 bases, leaving 7 bases not matched to a gene. CDR1 is MNHEY and CDR2 is SVGAGI in the germline V gene. This CDR3 contains 15 residues. CDR3 DNA: TGTGCCAGCAGCCACGACGGACAGGGGAATCAGCCCCAGCATTTT. Encoded protein: CASSHDGQGNQPQHF.

This chain uses TRBV7-2 with TRBJ2-2, with unresolved D. Germline V gene data show CDR1 as SGHTA and CDR2 as FQGNSA. CDR3 length: 13 residues. With 11 bases removed from V and 1 base from J, the gap between germline ends came to 11 bases. As DNA, the CDR3 is TGTGCCTCTAACCCCCTGAACACCGGGGAGCTGTTTTTT. Amino acids: CASNPLNTGELFF.

The chain has TRBV29-1 and TRBJ2-3; 7 bases align to TRBD1. The CDR3 contains 16 residues. V shed 1 base, J shed 0 bases, and the junction held 7 bases outside the gene matches. The germline gives CDR1 SQVTM, CDR2 ANQGSEA. The CDR3 loop is CSVEGAQGVSTDTQYF. The CDR3 bases are TGCAGCGTTGAAGGGGCTCAGGGGGTGAGCACAGATACGCAGTATTTT.

The sample holds a few counts of this clone. J is TRBJ2-7 and V is TRBV2, with D perhaps matching TRBD1 (5 bases). This CDR3 comprises 14 residues. Trimming removed 0 bases at V and 9 bases at J, with 15 bases between. Looked up from germline, CDR1 is SNHLY and CDR2 is FYNNEI. The CDR3 nucleotides are TGTGCCAGCAGTGAAGCTGTAGCCTCTCAGGGGCAGTACTTC. Its protein is CASSEAVASQGQYF.

Written as DNA, the CDR3 is TGTGCCAGCACGGGACTAGGCTACGAGCAGTACTTC. Amino acids: CASTGLGYEQYF. This chain uses TRBV6-6 with TRBJ2-7, with TRBD2 matching over 8 bases. The junction had 2 bases not matched to a gene; V was cut back by 7 bases and J by 3 bases. The CDR3 loop spans 12 amino acids. The germline V gene has CDR1 MNHNY and CDR2 SVGAGI (reference sequence).

The V and J genes are TRBV7-9 and TRBJ2-7; the match to TRBD2 covers 8 bases. CDR1 and CDR2 from the germline V gene are SEHNR and FQNEAQ (reference sequence). The V and J ends lost 0 bases and 6 bases, in that order; junction bases with no gene match: 10. This CDR3 has 16 residues. In nucleotides, the CDR3 is TGTGCCAGCAGCTTAGCCGGGAGGGGCGGGAGCGGCGAGCAGTACTTC. It codes for CASSLAGRGGSGEQYF.

The V and J genes are TRBV5-4 and TRBJ2-1; a possible D gene is TRBD1 (5 bases). Deletions cut 0 bases from V and 5 bases from J, with 15 bases between. The CDR3 is 16 amino acids. CDR1 and CDR2 (germline): SGHNT, YYREEE (reference sequence). In DNA form, the CDR3 reads TGTGCCAGCAGCTTGGCCGAGGACAAACCGCACAATGAGCAGTTCTTC. This gives the protein CASSLAEDKPHNEQFF.

There are a few counts of this clone. The chain couples TRBV19 to TRBJ1-1; D not certain. Trimming removed 3 bases from V and 2 bases from J, with 16 bases in between. The germline V gene has CDR1 LNHDA and CDR2 SQIVND (reference sequence). The CDR3 length is 16 residues. The DNA for the CDR3 is TGTGCCAGTAGTATTATTGGTGCGGGAAGTAACACTGAAGCTTTCTTT. The encoded protein is CASSIIGAGSNTEAFF.

The chain couples TRBV10-3 to TRBJ2-7; 8 nucleotides align to TRBD1. Germline V gives CDR1 ENHRY, CDR2 SYGVKD. The J segment lost 3 bases and the V segment lost 9 bases, leaving 10 bases of the junction unmatched. CDR3 length: 14 residues. CDR3 region: CAIGRQGLDYEQYF. CDR3 sequence (DNA): TGTGCCATTGGAAGACAGGGGTTAGACTACGAGCAGTACTTC.

Only one count was recorded for this clone. The rearrangement links TRBV7-2 to TRBJ2-2, with D unresolved. Germline CDR1 is SGHTA and CDR2 is FQGNSA. The CDR3 covers 14 residues. V was cut by 5 bases and J by 2 bases, with 9 bases left in between. CDR3 bases: TGTGCCAGCAGCCTGACACGTAACACCGGGGAGCTGTTTTTT. Its translation: CASSLTRNTGELFF.

The V call is TRBV28, the J call TRBJ2-5; 12 bases line up with TRBD2. The V gene's germline CDR1 is MDHEN and CDR2 SYDVKM. V shed 0 bases, J shed 4 bases, and the junction held 6 bases outside the gene matches. The CDR3 extends over 17 amino acids. In DNA form, the CDR3 reads TGTGCCAGCAGTTTATGGCTAGCGGGAGGGCGGTTAGAGACCCAGTACTTC. Translation gives CASSLWLAGGRLETQYF.

The chain has TRBV7-9 and TRBJ1-2; D might be TRBD1 (6 bases). Trimming shortened V by 3 bases and J by 8 bases, and 13 bases separated the two germline ends. Germline CDR1 is SEHNR and CDR2 is FQNEAQ (reference sequence). The CDR3 contains 13 residues. The DNA for the CDR3 is TGTGCCAGCAGCTTGGGACATCCTGGAGGCTACACCTTC. Amino acid sequence: CASSLGHPGGYTF.

V is TRBV5-6 and J is TRBJ1-2; no clear D gene. V lost 4 bases, J lost 6 bases, and 19 bases lay in between. The CDR3 contains 15 residues. Germline CDR1 reads SGHDT; CDR2 reads YYEEEE. The CDR3 DNA reads TGTGCCAGCAGCCCCCTGGAGGTCCCCCCACATGGCTACACCTTC. Protein: CASSPLEVPPHGYTF.

The rearrangement joins TRBV20-1 to TRBJ1-1; the D gene is possibly TRBD1 (6 bases). This CDR3 is 14 amino acids long. V gave up 3 bases and J gave up 1 base, with 12 bases separating them. The germline gives CDR1 DFQATT, CDR2 SNEGSKA (reference sequence). DNA for the CDR3: TGCAGTGCTAGTCGGGGGGCCGGGAACACTGAAGCTTTCTTT. Its translation: CSASRGAGNTEAFF.

The V gene is TRBV15, the J gene TRBJ2-1, with D perhaps matching TRBD2 (6 bases). The CDR3 has 16 amino acids. Germline lookup yields CDR1 LNHNV and CDR2 YYDKDF (reference sequence). Trimming shortened V by 1 base and J by 0 bases, and 10 bases separated the two germline ends. The CDR3 is CATSRAGAVSYNEQFF. CDR3 DNA: TGTGCCACCAGCAGAGCGGGAGCGGTCTCCTACAATGAGCAGTTCTTC.

The V call is TRBV19, the J call TRBJ1-6, with 7 bases identical to TRBD1. Per the germline V gene, CDR1 is LNHDA and CDR2 is SQIVND (reference sequence). There are 14 residues in the CDR3. With V trimmed by 6 bases and J by 7 bases, 6 bases remained unmatched. The CDR3 nucleotides are TGTGCCAGTAGGCCGGGACAGACGAATTCACCCCTCCACTTT. This sequence encodes CASRPGQTNSPLHF.

This chain uses TRBV11-2 with TRBJ1-6; 8 nucleotides line up with TRBD1. Per the germline V gene, CDR1 is SGHAT and CDR2 is FQNNGV. The J segment lost 14 bases and the V segment lost 5 bases, leaving 14 bases of the junction unmatched. CDR3 length: 15 amino acids. Here the CDR3 reads CASSPLDREIGALHF. The CDR3 DNA reads as TGTGCCAGCAGCCCCTTGGACAGGGAGATCGGGGCCCTCCACTTT.

The chain has TRBV9 and TRBJ1-1; D uncertain. The CDR3 has 14 amino acids. V was shortened by 2 bases and J by 2 bases, with 10 bases between the two germline ends. CDR1 SGDLS and CDR2 YYNGEE come from the germline V gene. CDR3 nucleotide sequence: TGTGCCAGCAGCGTTAGGAGCCAAAACACTGAAGCTTTCTTT. Translating it yields CASSVRSQNTEAFF.

The chain employs TRBV28 and TRBJ2-7, with a possible D match to TRBD1 (5 bases). CDR1 MDHEN and CDR2 SYDVKM come from the germline V gene. Between the trimmed V and J ends, which lost 5 bases and 4 bases, there was a span of 15 bases. The CDR3 runs to 14 residues. CDR3: CASSKPGQGYEQYF. CDR3 coding DNA: TGTGCCAGCAGTAAACCAGGCCAGGGTTACGAGCAGTACTTC.

This chain connects TRBV5-5 to TRBJ1-6; 8 bases agree with TRBD1. Germline trimming cut 4 bases from V and 1 base from J; bases unmatched to any gene: 1. Germline loops: CDR1 SGHKS, CDR2 YYEKEE (reference sequence). This CDR3 region has 15 residues. In DNA form, the CDR3 reads TGTGCCAGCAGCGGACAGGGATCCTATAATTCACCCCTCCACTTT. Encoded protein: CASSGQGSYNSPLHF. The full variable domain, its missing parts supplied by reference TRBV5-5 and TRBJ1-6, is DAGVTQSPTHLIKTRGQQVTLRCSPISGHKSVSWYQQVLGQGPQFIFQYYEKEERGRGNFPDRFSARQFPNYSSELNVNALLLGDSALYLCASSGQGSYNSPLHFGNGTRLTVT.

The table lists this clone with a count of one. The genes are TRBV7-2 and TRBJ1-6; D might be TRBD1 (6 bases). V lost 4 bases, J lost 6 bases, and 13 bases lay in between. The germline V gene encodes CDR1 SGHTA and CDR2 FQGNSA. This CDR3 has 15 amino acids. CDR3 region: CASSSRWGPNSPLHF. CDR3 in DNA: TGTGCCAGCAGCTCTAGGTGGGGGCCTAATTCACCCCTCCACTTT.

The table lists this clone with a few counts. V and J are TRBV24-1 and TRBJ2-2; a weak D match, TRBD1 (5 bases). The CDR3 has 14 residues. The V and J ends lost 6 bases and 1 base respectively, with 8 bases between them. CDR1 and CDR2 (germline): KGHDR, SFDVKD. CDR3 bases: TGTGCCACCAGTAGGCAGGGGAACACCGGGGAGCTGTTTTTT. Its protein product is CATSRQGNTGELFF.

The table lists this clone with a few counts. The chain joins TRBV19 to TRBJ2-5; 8 bases line up with TRBD2. The CDR3 runs 13 residues. The germline gives CDR1 LNHDA, CDR2 SQIVND (reference sequence). Losses at the gene ends were 5 bases for V and 4 bases for J; bases not matched to a gene: 3. CDR3 sequence: CASSQAGVETQYF. In DNA, the CDR3 is TGTGCCAGTAGTCAAGCGGGAGTAGAGACCCAGTACTTC. Looking up the rest from reference TRBV19 and TRBJ2-5 gives the full variable domain: DGGITQSPKYLFRKEGQNVTLSCEQNLNHDAMYWYRQDPGQGLRLIYYSQIVNDFQKGDIAEGYSVSREKKESFPLTVTSAQKNPTAFYLCASSQAGVETQYFGPGTRLLVL.

The rearrangement joins TRBV7-9 to TRBJ1-6, with unresolved D. The length of the CDR3 is 14 residues. Germline CDR1 and CDR2: SEHNR and FQNEAQ (reference sequence). Trimming removed 7 bases from V and 0 bases from J, with 7 bases in between. CDR3 in amino acids: CASIGSSYNSPLHF. The CDR3, as DNA: TGTGCCAGCATAGGGAGCTCCTATAATTCACCCCTCCACTTT.

This clone is a singleton in its sample. The genes are TRBV7-2 and TRBJ2-1, with D unclear. Germline loops: CDR1 SGHTA, CDR2 FQGNSA. This CDR3 is built from 13 residues. V lost 3 bases, J lost 8 bases, and 11 bases lay in between. This CDR3 reads CASSLFRFDEQFF. CDR3 bases: TGTGCCAGCAGCTTGTTTCGGTTCGATGAGCAGTTCTTC.

The chain joins TRBV3-1 (or the pseudogene TRBV3-2) to TRBJ1-1, with D unclear. With 6 bases removed from V and 1 base from J, the gap between germline ends came to 12 bases. Germline loops: CDR1 LGHDT, CDR2 YNNKEL (reference sequence). CDR3 size: 14 residues. The CDR3 coding sequence is TGTGCCAGCAGAGAGAGATACGAGAACACTGAAGCTTTCTTT. Translating gives CASRERYENTEAFF.

This clone was counted between two and nine times. This sequence joins TRBV6-6 and TRBJ2-5; 14 nucleotides agree with TRBD2. The germline gives CDR1 MNHNY, CDR2 SVGAGI (reference sequence). CDR3 length: 15 residues. The V and J ends lost 6 bases and 7 bases, in that order; junction bases with no gene match: 7. The CDR3 protein is CASRGTSGSSATQYF. In DNA form, the CDR3 reads TGTGCCAGCAGGGGGACTAGCGGGAGCTCGGCGACCCAGTACTTC.

The rearrangement uses TRBV12-3 or TRBV12-4 and TRBJ2-7; the D gene is possibly TRBD2 (5 bases). CDR3 length equals 13 residues. V was trimmed by 4 bases and J by 6 bases, leaving 13 bases between them. The CDR3 nucleotides read TGTGCCAGCAGTTACGGGGTGGTGGGCGAGCAGTACTTC. Translated, it gives CASSYGVVGEQYF.

This sequence joins TRBV6-4 and TRBJ2-3, with TRBD2 as a possible D gene (5 bases). The CDR3 extends over 13 amino acids. Per germline, CDR1 MRHNA and CDR2 SNTAGT. V lost 2 bases, J lost 8 bases, and 11 bases lay in between. The CDR3, as DNA: TGTGCCAGCAGTGACACCCGGGGTGTTACGCAGTATTTT. Translated: CASSDTRGVTQYF.